This T cell receptor (beta chain) was profiled in a study of OX40 agonist ivuxolimab in advanced cancers. About the full investigation: Ivuxolimab was a fully human IgG2 agonistic monoclonal antibody targeting the costimulatory receptor OX40 (CD134). Peripheral TCRbeta sequencing was intended to test whether TCR sequence diversity was altered and clonal T-cell expansion was caused by ivuxolimab. The monotherapy dose-escalation portion (N of about 50 patients) of the phase I ivuxolimab trial is reported in the paper. In the dose-escalation cohort, 65% to 85% of patients were male, and the mean age was 60 years with a range of roughly 20 to 79. Intravenous ivuxolimab was administered to patients every 2 weeks at six dose levels: 0.01, 0.1, 0.3, 1.5, 3 and 10 mg/kg. Of the roughly 51 patients in dose escalation, some 19 had hepatocellular carcinoma, some 15 had melanoma, 9 had renal cell carcinoma and 9 had head and neck cancer. Prior anti-PD-1, anti-PD-L1 or anti-CTLA-4 therapy was permitted, and about 40% of dose-escalation patients had received checkpoint inhibitors. Three dose-escalation patients achieved partial responses, one with hepatocellular carcinoma and two with cutaneous melanoma.

Results the study describes overall, beyond this receptor: In partial responders in the 0.1-3.0 mg/kg groups, normalized peripheral clonal expansion was found to be among the lowest, especially among CD8+ T cells. The antigen specificity of the peripheral T cells that underwent clonal expansion was not determined. After ivuxolimab, more expanded clones were found on average in CD8+ T cells than in CD4+ T cells. At doses from 0.1 to 3.0 mg/kg, clonal expansion was seen in both CD4+ and CD8+ blood T cells between baseline and week 6. Low levels of normalized T-cell clonal expansion were also seen in some patients who did not respond.

To sequence the TCRbeta CDR3 region, genomic DNA was isolated from the sorted cells. The immunoSEQ Assay was used to sequence the TCRbeta CDR3 regions. The table was pulled from immuneACCESS by TCRdb, which kept in-frame rearrangements only. Such tables lose some clones; where checked, under half of the loss comes from unresolved V genes, and the rest has no known cause. Here the sample has about 50,000 clones; roughly nine tenths occur a single time. 5% to 7% of the sample belongs to the ten largest clones. The trial excluded patients who had a history of autoimmune disease or who were on systemic immunosuppression. Peripheral blood for TCR sequencing was drawn from every dose cohort at baseline, at cycle 4 day 1 and at cycle 7 day 1. The samples were taken from a phase I, first-in-human, multicenter, open-label dose-escalation trial of ivuxolimab. Adults with locally advanced or metastatic melanoma, renal cell carcinoma, hepatocellular carcinoma or head and neck squamous cell carcinoma were enrolled in the trial. Before TCR sequencing, CD4+ T cells and CD8+ T cells were sorted from peripheral blood as separate populations.

A note on this clone: Its antigen remains undetermined. Per-base quality was not reported, and no clone a single base away is much larger than it.

The receptor was isolated from an adult with an advanced solid tumor such as melanoma, head and neck, liver or kidney cancer. Source: CD4+ or CD8+ T cells sorted from blood, taken in a trial of the OX40 agonist ivuxolimab.

DNA sequence: TGTGCCAGCAGTCATCAGGGCGGGAACACTGAAGCTTTCTTT. This encodes CASSHQGGNTEAFF. The chain employs TRBV6-5 and TRBJ1-1; the D gene is perhaps TRBD1, on 5 matching bases. Reading the germline V gene gives CDR1 MNHEY and CDR2 SVGAGI. V gives up 5 bases and J gives up 1 base, and the segment between their germline ends measures 11 bases. The CDR3 numbers 14 residues from cysteine through phenylalanine. CDR3 DNA only is kept here, 42 bases in frame from base 1.